This T cell receptor (beta chain) was retrieved from a study of cytomegalovirus exposure and HLA in healthy donors. With respect to this clone: As yet, its antigen is unknown.

Study-level findings and limits: One cluster of highly shared sequence variants probably arose as a sequencing artifact.

The PCR was carried out with 60 Vbeta primers and 13 Jbeta primers. Profiled with immunoSEQ multiplex PCR; TCRdb holds only in-frame clones, not every one. The sample shows 150,000 to 200,000 clones, roughly 79% of them seen only once. The receptor was isolated from a man between 25 and 39 years old in good health and CMV-seronegative. The sequencing sample was made of PBMCs.

CDR3 bases: TGTGCCAGCGACAGGGGCACGGGGCCCCAGCATTTT. It specifies CASDRGTGPQHF. The genes are TRBV19 and TRBJ1-5; 8 nucleotides agree with TRBD1. V lost 9 bases and J lost 9; bases outside the gene matches: 7. The CDR3 extends over 12 amino acids. Germline CDR1 reads LNHDA; CDR2 reads SQIVND (reference sequence).